The 3 T cell receptor beta chains below all came from one sample that was sequenced in a study of T-cell memory formation after mild COVID-19 (dated by TCRdb to the early 2020s). Receptors were amplified or captured by 5' RACE. Sequencing instrument: Illumina NovaSeq 6000. TCRdb itself trimmed the public reads at Q25 with fastp, ran MiXCR and retained productive beta chains. When rows share a CDR3 protein, they turn into one entry using the most common DNA and genes. The sample data list roughly 350,000 distinct CDR3 sequences, and over 25% of these were observed just once. Of the sample, approximately 13% is held by the ten largest clones. The source material was PBMCs or a T cell subset sorted from them (not recorded which). These receptor sequences come from an adult woman who had mild COVID-19 (a few samples of this study predate the infection). The sample titles of this study are shuffled in the database, so cell type and time point are left out; the donor was told from shared clones.

The chain employs TRBV7-2 and TRBJ2-3; D may be TRBD1 (6 bases). V lost 5 bases, J lost 0 bases, and 12 bases lay in between. The CDR3 totals 15 residues. Germline values: CDR1 SGHTA, CDR2 FQGNSA. The CDR3 sequence: CASSIQGPSTDTQYF. CDR3 in DNA: TGTGCCAGCAGCATACAGGGCCCTAGCACAGATACGCAGTATTTT. Based on the CDR3 plus reference TRBV7-2 and TRBJ2-3, the full variable domain is GAGVSQSPSNKVTEKGKDVELRCDPISGHTALYWYRQSLGQGLEFLIYFQGNSAPDKSGLPSDRFSAERTGGSVSTLTIQRTQQEDSAVYLCASSIQGPSTDTQYFGPGTRLTVL.

The table lists this clonotype with many counts. The gene calls are TRBV15 and TRBJ2-5; a possible D gene is TRBD1 (5 bases). V was cut by 0 bases and J by 7 bases, with 15 bases left in between. CDR1 and CDR2 (germline): LNHNV, YYDKDF (reference sequence). This CDR3 has 15 residues. The CDR3 region is CATSRDRAGPMTQYF. The CDR3 DNA sequence: TGTGCCACCAGCAGAGATCGGGCAGGGCCAATGACCCAGTACTTC.

This clonotype appeared a few times. This chain joins TRBV12-3 or TRBV12-4 and TRBJ1-5, with D uncertain. Trimming cost V 2 bases and J 7 bases, with 9 bases left between them. This CDR3 comprises 13 residues. The CDR3 region has the DNA TGTGCCAGCAGTTTACAGTGGCCACAGCCCCAGCATTTT. Its protein is CASSLQWPQPQHF.